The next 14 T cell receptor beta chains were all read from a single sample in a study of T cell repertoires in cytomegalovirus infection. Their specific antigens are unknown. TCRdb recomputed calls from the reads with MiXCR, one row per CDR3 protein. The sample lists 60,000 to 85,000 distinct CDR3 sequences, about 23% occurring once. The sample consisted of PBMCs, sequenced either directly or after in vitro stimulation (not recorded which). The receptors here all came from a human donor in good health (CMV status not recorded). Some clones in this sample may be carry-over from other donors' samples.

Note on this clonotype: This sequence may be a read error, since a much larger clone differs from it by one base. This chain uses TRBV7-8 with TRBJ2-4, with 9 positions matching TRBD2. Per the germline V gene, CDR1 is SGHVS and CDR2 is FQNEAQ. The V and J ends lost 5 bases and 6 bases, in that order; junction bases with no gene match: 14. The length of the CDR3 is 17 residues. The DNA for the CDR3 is TGTGCCAGCAGCATAACCTCCGGGACTAGCACCAGAAACATTCAGTACTTC. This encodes CASSITSGTSTRNIQYF.

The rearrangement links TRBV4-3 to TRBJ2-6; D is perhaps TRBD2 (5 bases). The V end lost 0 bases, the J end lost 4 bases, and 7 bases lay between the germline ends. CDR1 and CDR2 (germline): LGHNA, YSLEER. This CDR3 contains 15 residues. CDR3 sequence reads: CASSQEGAGANVLTF. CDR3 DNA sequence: TGCGCCAGCAGCCAAGAGGGAGCAGGGGCCAACGTCCTGACTTTC.

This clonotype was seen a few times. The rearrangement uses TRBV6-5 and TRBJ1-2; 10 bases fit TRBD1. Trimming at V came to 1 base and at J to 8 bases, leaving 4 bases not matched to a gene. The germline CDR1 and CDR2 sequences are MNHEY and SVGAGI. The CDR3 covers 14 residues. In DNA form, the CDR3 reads TGTGCCAGCAGTTACTTGGGACAGGGGAGCGGCTACACCTTC. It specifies CASSYLGQGSGYTF.

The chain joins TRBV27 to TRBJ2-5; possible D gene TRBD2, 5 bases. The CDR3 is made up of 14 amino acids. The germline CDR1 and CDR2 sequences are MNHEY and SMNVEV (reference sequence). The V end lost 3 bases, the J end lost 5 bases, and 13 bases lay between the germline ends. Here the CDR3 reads CASSFSGRRETQYF. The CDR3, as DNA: TGTGCCAGCAGTTTCTCGGGAAGGAGGGAGACCCAGTACTTC.

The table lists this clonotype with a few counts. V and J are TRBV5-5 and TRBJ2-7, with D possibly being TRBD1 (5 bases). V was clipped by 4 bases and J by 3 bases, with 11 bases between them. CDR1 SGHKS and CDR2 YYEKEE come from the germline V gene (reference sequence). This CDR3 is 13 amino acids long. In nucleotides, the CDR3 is TGTGCCAGCAGCGCCGACAGAGACTACGAGCAGTACTTC. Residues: CASSADRDYEQYF.

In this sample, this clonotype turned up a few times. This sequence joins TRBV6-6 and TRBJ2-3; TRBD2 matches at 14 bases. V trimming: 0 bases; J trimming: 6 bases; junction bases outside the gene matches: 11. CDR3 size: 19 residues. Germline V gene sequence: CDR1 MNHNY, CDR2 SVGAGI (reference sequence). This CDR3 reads CASSYSQIGTSGSSDTQYF. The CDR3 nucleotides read TGTGCCAGCAGTTACTCCCAAATTGGGACTAGCGGGAGTAGTGATACGCAGTATTTT.

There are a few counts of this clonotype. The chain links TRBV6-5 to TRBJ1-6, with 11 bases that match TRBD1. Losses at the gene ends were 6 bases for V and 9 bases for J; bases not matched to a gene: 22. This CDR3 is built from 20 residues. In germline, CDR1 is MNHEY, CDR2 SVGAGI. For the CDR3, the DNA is TGTGCCAGCAGCTCCCTGGTTGAACATTGTGGGGACAGGGGGTGTTCACCCCTCCACTTT. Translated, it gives CASSSLVEHCGDRGCSPLHF.

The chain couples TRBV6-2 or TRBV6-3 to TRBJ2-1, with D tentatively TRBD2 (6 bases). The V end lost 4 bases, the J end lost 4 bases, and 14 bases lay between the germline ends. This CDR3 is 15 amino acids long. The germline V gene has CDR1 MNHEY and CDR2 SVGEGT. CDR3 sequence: CASSLGRDRYNEQFF. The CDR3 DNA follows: TGTGCCAGCAGTTTAGGGCGGGACCGGTACAATGAGCAGTTCTTC.

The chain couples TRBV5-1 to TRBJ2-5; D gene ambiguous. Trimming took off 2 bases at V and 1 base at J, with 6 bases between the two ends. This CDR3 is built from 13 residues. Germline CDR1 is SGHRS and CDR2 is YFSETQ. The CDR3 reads CASSLGLQETQYF. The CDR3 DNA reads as TGCGCCAGCAGCTTAGGGCTCCAAGAGACCCAGTACTTC.

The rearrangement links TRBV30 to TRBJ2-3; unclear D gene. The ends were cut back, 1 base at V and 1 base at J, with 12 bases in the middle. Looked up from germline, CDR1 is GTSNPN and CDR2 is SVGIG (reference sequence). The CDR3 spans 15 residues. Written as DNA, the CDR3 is TGTGCCTGGAGTGCCCCCGGGCAAGGCACAGATACGCAGTATTTT. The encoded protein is CAWSAPGQGTDTQYF.

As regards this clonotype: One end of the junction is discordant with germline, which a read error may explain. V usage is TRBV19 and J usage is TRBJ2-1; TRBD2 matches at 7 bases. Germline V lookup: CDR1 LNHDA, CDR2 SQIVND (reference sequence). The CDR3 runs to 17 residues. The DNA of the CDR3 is TGTGCCAGTAGTATAATCGGGGGGAGGTCTAAATCGGGTGAGCAGTCCTTC. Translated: CASSIIGGRSKSGEQSF. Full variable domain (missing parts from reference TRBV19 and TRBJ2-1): DGGITQSPKYLFRKEGQNVTLSCEQNLNHDAMYWYRQDPGQGLRLIYYSQIVNDFQKGDIAEGYSVSREKKESFPLTVTSAQKNPTAFYLCASSIIGGRSKSGEQSFGPGTRLTVL.

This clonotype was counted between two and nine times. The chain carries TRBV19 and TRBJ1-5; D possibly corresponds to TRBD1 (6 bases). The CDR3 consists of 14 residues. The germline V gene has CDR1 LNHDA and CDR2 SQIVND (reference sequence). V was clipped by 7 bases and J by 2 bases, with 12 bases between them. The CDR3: CASKSDRRNQPQHF. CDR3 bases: TGTGCCAGTAAAAGTGACAGGCGCAATCAGCCCCAGCATTTT.

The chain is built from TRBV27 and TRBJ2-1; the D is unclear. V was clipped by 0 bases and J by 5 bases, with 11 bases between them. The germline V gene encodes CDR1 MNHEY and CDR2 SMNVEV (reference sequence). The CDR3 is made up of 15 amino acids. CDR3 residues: CASSLSQAPHNEQFF. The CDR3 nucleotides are TGTGCCAGCAGTTTATCGCAGGCTCCTCACAATGAGCAGTTCTTC.

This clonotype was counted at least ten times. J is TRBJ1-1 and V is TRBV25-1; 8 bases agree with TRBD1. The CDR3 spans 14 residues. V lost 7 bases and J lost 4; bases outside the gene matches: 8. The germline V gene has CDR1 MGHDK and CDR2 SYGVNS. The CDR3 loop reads CASNPTGVGTEAFF. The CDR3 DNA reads TGTGCCAGCAACCCGACAGGGGTGGGCACTGAAGCTTTCTTT. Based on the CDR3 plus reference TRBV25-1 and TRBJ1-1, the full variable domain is EADIYQTPRYLVIGTGKKITLECSQTMGHDKMYWYQQDPGMELHLIHYSYGVNSTEKGDLSSESTVSRIRTEHFPLTLESARPSHTSQYLCASNPTGVGTEAFFGQGTRLTVV.